This T cell receptor (beta chain) emerged from a study of blood T cell repertoires in COVID-19. Method: immunoSEQ multiplex PCR; TCRdb's copy keeps in-frame clones and lacks some. The sample has 200,000 to 300,000 clones, 83% seen once. Participant-given clinical history determined each cohort assignment. J lost 5 bases, V lost 4 bases, and 10 bases had no gene match. Germline values: CDR1 LGHNA, CDR2 YNFKEQ. The CDR3 is 16 residues long. Specimen: PBMCs or T cells enriched from blood (not recorded which). The sequence derives from a woman aged 35 to 49 who had been exposed to COVID-19. The chain is built from TRBV4-2 and TRBJ1-4; 7 nucleotides match TRBD1. This CDR3 reads CASSLDQDRENEKLFF. In DNA form, the CDR3 reads TGTGCCAGCAGCCTAGACCAAGACAGGGAAAATGAAAAACTGTTTTTT.